This T cell receptor beta chain was recovered during a study of blood T cells in healthy people across ages. Findings and limits, study-wide: Donors of long life had a larger count of naive CD4+ cells and greater diversity than aged donors. Donor CMV status, an unknown factor, possibly confounded changes in expanded clonotypes.

Together with a sample-barcoded 5' primer, a J-beta primer mix was included in a second PCR lasting roughly 6 to 12 cycles. Every cDNA was tagged by a template-switch adaptor with 12 random nucleotides. TCRdb reprocessed the 5' RACE reads via MiXCR and lists one record per CDR3 protein. The sample has roughly 2 million distinct CDR3 sequences, about 49% seen once. V was cut by 3 bases and J by 8 bases, with 10 bases left in between. Germline loops: CDR1 DFQATT, CDR2 SNEGSKA (reference sequence). This CDR3 comprises 12 residues. Those donating, healthy Caucasian individuals from Russia, were aged about 6 to 90. This clonotype was picked up a small number of times. Its antigen is unidentified.

J is TRBJ1-4 and V is TRBV20-1, with D possibly TRBD1 on 6 matching bases. Material: blood. The sequence was obtained from a woman aged 40 to 49 in good health. CDR3 nucleotide sequence: TGCAGTGCTAGGACAGGCGGGGAAAAACTGTTTTTT. Translated: CSARTGGEKLFF.